Described below is a single T cell receptor (beta chain) sequence and its context. Its specific antigen is unknown. It has no much larger one-base neighbor in the sample; base qualities were not kept. The CDR3 covers 16 residues, taking in both the cysteine and the phenylalanine. Only CDR3 DNA is held: 48 bases, read in frame from base 1. The germline V gene (reference sequence) specifies SEHNR as CDR1 and FQNEAQ as CDR2. V has 4 bases trimmed and J has 5 bases trimmed; junction bases matching no gene number 13. The sample belongs to a study of T cell responses to AZD1222 COVID-19 vaccine (dated by TCRdb to the early 2020s). Notes on the research overall: AZD1222 recipients with second doses at about 4 weeks or about 12 weeks were pooled, because spike-specific TCR depth and breadth did not differ between schedules. TCR sequencing was performed for about 240 trial participants, of whom 207 were given two doses of AZD1222 and around 25 were given two doses of MenACWY control vaccine. Trial participants were enrolled by age into 18-55, 56-69 and 70-plus year subgroups, with approximately 150, 28 and 58 TCR-sequenced participants respectively. Findings and caveats that apply to the study as a whole: The 56-69-year group was small, and its depth increase did not reach significance, likely because of low power. Conclusions about previously exposed vaccinees are limited because only 6 or 7 AZD1222 recipients were SARS-CoV-2 seropositive at baseline. No day 14 peak-response samples were available, so repertoires were characterized only after the peak T cell response. Nearly half of unique spike-specific TCRs reportedly recognized epitopes outside regions mutated in the B.1.351 and B.1.1.7 variants. Vaccine-associated CD4 TCRs spanned the whole spike protein, with dominant responses in regions 160-218 and 743-854. After two AZD1222 doses, both the breadth and the depth of spike-specific TCRs were significantly higher than at day 0 and than in MenACWY recipients. Most participants were white British and females outnumbered males, and the authors suggested that clonal diversity may have been underestimated.

The CDR3 regions of human TCRbeta chains were analyzed by immunosequencing. Per the source publication's procedure: Repertoire TCRs were matched against a reference library of SARS-CoV-2-specific TCRs generated with the MIRA antigen-specificity platform. Breadth was defined as the fraction of unique TCRs that were SARS-CoV-2-associated, and depth was defined as the fraction of total T cells that were SARS-CoV-2-associated. Using the MIRA data, each spike-specific TCR was assigned both to the spike region to which the TCR was reactive and to a CD4 or CD8 class. Log10-transformed breadth and depth values were compared by one-way ANOVA with Sidak's multiple comparisons tests. As stored in TCRdb, this immuneACCESS dataset retains in-frame rearrangements with V and J assigned. A fraction of the clones does not appear; measured against another copy, unresolved V genes explain less than half of the discrepancy, and the remainder lacks a known reason. The V and J calls and the clone size are those of that table, but D and trimming were determined from the DNA. The sample yields about 260,000 clones; 85% to 95% were counted once. Approximately 0.52% of the sample is held by the ten biggest clonotypes.

What the time point label conveys for this sample: baseline before first vaccination. Vaccinee samples were obtained from the UK trials COV001 and COV002, which included a single-blind randomized controlled phase 2/3 trial of AZD1222 (ChAdOx1 nCoV-19) in healthy adults. Trial participant PBMC samples were collected at day 0 and day 28 after the second dose for TCRbeta chain sequencing. The input for sequencing was peripheral blood, taken on day 0 of AZD1222 vaccination. Recombination connected TRBV7-9 to TRBJ2-5, and TRBD2 aligns with 7 junction nucleotides. This receptor was obtained from an adult in good health. The DNA reads as follows: TGTGCCAGCAGCTCCCGGGGGGACGGGGGAACGGAGACCCAGTACTTC. Its protein reads: CASSSRGDGGTETQYF. The reference TRBV7-9 and TRBJ2-5 proteins fill in what lies around the CDR3, so the full variable domain reads DTGVSQNPRHKITKRGQNVTFRCDPISEHNRLYWYRQTLGQGPEFLTYFQNEAQLEKSRLLSDRFSAERPKGSFSTLEIQRTEQGDSAMYLCASSSRGDGGTETQYFGPGTRLLVL.